This T cell receptor (beta chain) was profiled in a study of blood T cell repertoires in COVID-19. About the study: COVID-19 samples collected from the United States, Italy and Spain covered acute and convalescent phases. T cells, B-cell-depleted T cells, or PBMCs supplied cDNA or gDNA.

Germline V CDR1 and CDR2: SQVTM, ANQGSEA. V dropped 7 bases and J dropped 5 bases, with 11 bases sitting between them. The CDR3 sequence is 11 residues long. This clone occurred once. Authors' processing steps: Scientists estimated how many nucleated cells there were by amplifying reference gene primers. Sequencing was performed with immunoSEQ multiplex PCR; in TCRdb, only in-frame clones are kept and a portion is missing. V and J calls and clone size are copied from that table; D and trimming were computed from the DNA. Of roughly 70,000 clones detected, around 82% appear once; the ten largest clones hold just over 4.5%.

This TCR derives from a woman aged 60 to 75 with acute or convalescent COVID-19. The sequenced sample consisted of peripheral blood. The chain joins TRBV29-1 to TRBJ1-2; D not resolved. The CDR3 loop reads CSAERGYGYTF. CDR3 in DNA: TGCAGCGCCGAACGGGGTTATGGCTACACCTTC.